The rows below give T cell receptor beta chains drawn from one sample of a study of PD-1 blockade in classical Hodgkin lymphoma. Assay: immunoSEQ multiplex PCR; the TCRdb copy retains only in-frame clones and omits some. Here the sample spans just under 30,000 clones, about 85% being singletons. The starting material was CD4+ T cells from blood, obtained at baseline. The receptors derive from a human donor with classical Hodgkin lymphoma. The CDR3 runs from the conserved cysteine through the conserved F or W. The D gene is left open where the match is weak. Rows give clone size only sometimes, using once, few, many, or a class for an expanded clone.

j_call	v_call	d_call	cdr3_length	clone_size	cdr3_aa	cdr3_nt
TRBJ2-4	TRBV11-2	.	14	few	CASSLVLAKNIQYF	TGTGCCAGCAGCTTAGTCCTAGCCAAAAACATTCAGTACTTC
TRBJ2-2	TRBV7-2	.	15	.	CASSPAVRVAGELFF	TGTGCCAGCAGCCCTGCGGTGAGGGTGGCCGGGGAGCTGTTTTTT
TRBJ2-3	TRBV29-1	TRBD2	13	.	CSAGTSGTDTQYF	TGCAGCGCAGGGACTAGCGGGACAGATACGCAGTATTTT
TRBJ2-2	TRBV12-2	.	18	.	CASRFRLGLRLNTGELFF	TGTGCAAGTCGCTTTCGGCTAGGTTTGCGATTGAACACCGGGGAGCTGTTTTTT
TRBJ2-7	TRBV30	.	14	.	CAWSNTGTSYEQYF	TGTGCCTGGAGCAATACAGGGACCTCCTACGAGCAGTACTTC
TRBJ2-3	TRBV7-9	TRBD2	17	.	CASSLGAAGDRTDTQYF	TGTGCCAGCAGCTTAGGTGCGGCGGGAGATCGCACAGATACGCAGTATTTT
TRBJ1-6	TRBV10-3	TRBD1	14	.	CAIKRAGGNSPLHF	TGTGCCATCAAGAGGGCAGGGGGAAATTCACCCCTCCACTTT
TRBJ2-7	TRBV11-1	TRBD2	16	.	CASSNQGLAGGYEQYF	TGTGCCAGCAGCAATCAGGGACTAGCGGGAGGGTACGAGCAGTACTTC
TRBJ2-7	TRBV6-6	.	16	.	CASSYITGFLSYEQYF	TGTGCCAGCAGTTATATTACAGGATTCTTATCCTACGAGCAGTACTTC
TRBJ1-2	TRBV19	.	17	once	CASSPRQAVVVIYGYTF	TGTGCCAGTAGTCCGAGACAGGCGGTTGTAGTAATCTATGGCTACACCTTC
TRBJ1-4	TRBV25-1	.	14	few	CASSSQNTNEKLFF	TGTGCCAGCAGTAGTCAGAACACTAATGAAAAACTGTTTTTT
TRBJ2-2	TRBV18	.	16	.	CASSPRQIETTGELFF	TGTGCCAGCTCACCCCGACAGATCGAGACCACCGGGGAGCTGTTTTTT
TRBJ2-3	TRBV5-8	.	13	.	CASSFQGKDTQYF	TGTGCCAGCAGCTTCCAGGGGAAGGATACGCAGTATTTT
TRBJ1-2	TRBV2	.	14	.	CASSEPGAGYGYTF	TGTGCCAGCAGTGAACCGGGGGCAGGGTATGGCTACACCTTC
TRBJ1-2	TRBV28	.	12	.	CASSFSSYGYTF	TGTGCCAGCAGTTTTTCCAGCTATGGCTACACCTTC
TRBJ1-2	TRBV9	.	18	.	CASSVAPLNNRAENGYTF	TGTGCCAGCAGCGTAGCCCCCCTTAATAATCGGGCGGAAAATGGCTACACCTTC
TRBJ2-3	TRBV27	TRBD2	16	.	CASRPWTSGSPDTQYF	TGTGCCAGCAGGCCCTGGACTAGCGGGAGCCCCGATACGCAGTATTTT
TRBJ1-5	TRBV2	.	14	.	CASRTRSSNQPQHF	TGTGCTAGCAGGACCCGGAGTAGCAATCAGCCCCAGCATTTT
TRBJ1-5	TRBV18	.	13	.	CASSPGGKQPQHF	TGTGCCAGCTCACCAGGGGGCAAGCAGCCCCAGCATTTT
TRBJ2-2	TRBV10-1	.	13	.	CASSDNVGRELFF	TGCGCCAGCAGTGACAACGTGGGTAGGGAGCTGTTTTTT
TRBJ2-7	TRBV19	.	16	.	CASSKTQEGGNYKQYF	TGTGCCAGTAGTAAGACCCAAGAAGGAGGAAATTACAAGCAGTACTTC
TRBJ2-3	TRBV7-2	.	14	.	CASSPRRGTDTQYF	TGTGCCAGCAGCCCCCGCCGGGGCACAGATACGCAGTATTTT
TRBJ2-2	TRBV7-9	.	13	once	CASSLIGTGELFF	TGTGCCAGCAGCTTAATCGGTACCGGGGAGCTGTTTTTT
TRBJ1-1	TRBV6-4	.	15	.	CASSDSTGARTEAFF	TGTGCCAGCAGTGACTCAACGGGGGCGCGGACTGAAGCTTTCTTT
TRBJ2-3	TRBV7-9	TRBD2	16	.	CASSPRLAGVSDTQYF	TGTGCCAGCAGCCCGAGACTAGCGGGAGTGTCCGATACGCAGTATTTT
TRBJ2-3	TRBV4-3	TRBD2	17	.	CASSQVLAGGPRTTQYF	TGCGCCAGCAGCCAAGTCCTAGCGGGAGGGCCGCGGACTACGCAGTATTTT
TRBJ2-2	TRBV9	.	13	.	CASSVRGTGELFF	TGTGCCAGCAGCGTCCGCGGGACCGGGGAGCTGTTTTTT
TRBJ2-1	TRBV29-1	TRBD2	13	.	CSGGLAGGNEQFF	TGCAGCGGGGGACTAGCGGGAGGGAATGAGCAGTTCTTC
TRBJ1-1	TRBV28	TRBD1	13	.	CASSSDRVGEAFF	TGTGCCAGCAGTTCCGACAGGGTGGGTGAAGCTTTCTTT
TRBJ1-1	TRBV11-1	.	13	once	CASSLEMNTEAFF	TGTGCCAGCAGCCTCGAAATGAACACTGAAGCTTTCTTT
TRBJ2-1	TRBV11-3	.	13	.	CASSLRAGREQFF	TGTGCCAGCAGCCTCAGGGCAGGCAGGGAGCAGTTCTTC
TRBJ2-3	TRBV18	.	12	.	CASSTRKDTQYF	TGTGCCAGCTCCACTCGAAAGGATACGCAGTATTTT
TRBJ2-1	TRBV9	TRBD2	16	.	CASSGVLAGGLNEQFF	TGTGCCAGCAGCGGAGTCCTAGCGGGCGGGTTGAATGAGCAGTTCTTC
TRBJ1-3	TRBV19	.	15	.	CASSRHILSGNTIYF	TGTGCCAGTAGTAGACACATCCTCTCTGGAAACACCATATATTTT
TRBJ1-2	TRBV11-2	TRBD1	15	.	CASSLDRGQHYGYTF	TGTGCCAGCAGCTTAGATCGGGGACAGCACTATGGCTACACCTTC
TRBJ2-1	TRBV29-1	TRBD2	15	.	CSVRGGTSGINEQFF	TGCAGCGTTAGGGGAGGGACTAGCGGGATAAATGAGCAGTTCTTC
TRBJ1-1	TRBV1	.	11	.	CTSSLNTEAFF	TGCACCAGCAGCCTGAACACTGAAGCTTTCTTT
TRBJ2-7	TRBV5-1	.	15	.	CASSRGTSPSYEQYF	TGCGCCAGCAGCAGGGGGACATCCCCTTCCTACGAGCAGTACTTC
TRBJ1-2	TRBV6-1	.	14	.	CASSEDTPNYGYTF	TGTGCCAGCAGTGAGGACACCCCTAACTATGGCTACACCTTC
TRBJ1-2	TRBV19	.	13	.	CASSIQGHYGYTF	TGTGCCAGTAGTATTCAAGGGCACTATGGCTACACTTTC
TRBJ1-1	TRBV2	.	15	.	CASSEEWARDTEAFF	TGTGCCAGCAGTGAAGAATGGGCCCGGGACACTGAAGCTTTCTTT
TRBJ1-1	TRBV30	.	12	.	CAWKRENTEAFF	TGTGCCTGGAAACGGGAGAACACTGAAGCTTTCTTT
TRBJ1-1	TRBV4-1	.	15	.	CASSKGPGLNTEAFF	TGCGCCAGCAGCAAGGGCCCGGGATTGAACACTGAAGCTTTCTTT
TRBJ2-2	TRBV7-7	.	14	few	CASSLVSNTGELFF	TGTGCTAGCAGCTTAGTCAGCAACACCGGGGAGCTGTTTTTT
TRBJ1-1	TRBV19	TRBD1	14	.	CASSATGTNTEAFF	TGTGCCAGTAGTGCGACAGGGACGAACACTGAAGCTTTCTTT
TRBJ2-7	TRBV19	TRBD1	13	.	CATSGTVTYEQYF	TGTGCCACCTCCGGGACAGTCACCTACGAGCAGTACTTC
TRBJ2-2	TRBV9	TRBD2	17	.	CASSPSGTSGSHGELFF	TGTGCCAGCAGCCCTTCCGGGACTAGCGGGAGCCACGGGGAGCTGTTTTTT
TRBJ2-7	TRBV5-1	.	14	.	CASSLSKVGDRQYF	TGCGCCAGCAGCTTGAGTAAGGTTGGGGACCGGCAGTACTTC
TRBJ1-1	TRBV20-1	.	11	.	CSASRAAGAFF	TGCAGTGCTAGTCGGGCGGCCGGGGCTTTCTTT
TRBJ1-1	TRBV2	.	11	few	CASSLNTEAFF	TGTGCCAGCAGTTTGAACACTGAAGCTTTCTTT
TRBJ2-7	TRBV27	.	16	.	CASTHRLGGVTSEQYF	TGTGCCAGCACCCACCGGCTTGGAGGGGTAACCTCCGAGCAGTACTTC
TRBJ2-7	TRBV30	.	12	.	CACEGVGDEQYF	TGTGCCTGTGAGGGTGTAGGCGACGAGCAGTACTTC
TRBJ1-4	TRBV7-2	.	15	.	CASSPERGPNEKLFF	TGTGCCAGCAGCCCAGAGCGGGGCCCTAATGAAAAACTGTTTTTT
TRBJ1-5	TRBV7-9	.	15	.	CASSLVPGAEQPQHF	TGTGCCAGCAGCTTAGTCCCAGGGGCGGAACAGCCCCAGCATTTT
TRBJ1-5	TRBV7-2	.	17	.	CASSPQGRGYSNQPQHF	TGTGCCAGCAGCCCCCAGGGCAGGGGCTATAGCAATCAGCCCCAGCATTTT
TRBJ2-3	TRBV5-1	.	14	.	CASSLRGDTDTQYF	TGCGCCAGCAGCTTGAGAGGGGACACAGATACGCAGTATTTT
TRBJ2-7	TRBV9	.	14	.	CASSVGGRPYEQYF	TGTGCCAGCAGCGTAGGGGGTAGACCCTACGAGCAGTACTTC
TRBJ2-5	TRBV29-1	.	12	.	CSVEVAAETQYF	TGCAGCGTTGAAGTGGCAGCAGAGACCCAGTACTTC
TRBJ2-7	TRBV18	.	15	.	CASSQGETASYEQYF	TGTGCCAGCTCACAAGGGGAGACCGCCTCCTACGAGCAGTACTTC